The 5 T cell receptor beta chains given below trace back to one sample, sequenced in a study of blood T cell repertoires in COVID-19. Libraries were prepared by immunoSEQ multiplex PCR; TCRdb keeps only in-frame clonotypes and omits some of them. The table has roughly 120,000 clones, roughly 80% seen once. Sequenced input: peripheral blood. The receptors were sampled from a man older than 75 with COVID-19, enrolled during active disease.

In DNA form, the CDR3 reads TGCGCCAGCAGCCAGGGCCGGACAGGGGTGAACACTGAAGCTTTCTTT. As protein: CASSQGRTGVNTEAFF. The V gene is TRBV4-1, the J gene TRBJ1-1; 9 bases agree with TRBD1. CDR1 is MGHRA and CDR2 is YSYEKL in the germline V gene. The CDR3 runs 16 residues. With V trimmed by 3 bases and J by 0 bases, 5 bases remained unmatched.

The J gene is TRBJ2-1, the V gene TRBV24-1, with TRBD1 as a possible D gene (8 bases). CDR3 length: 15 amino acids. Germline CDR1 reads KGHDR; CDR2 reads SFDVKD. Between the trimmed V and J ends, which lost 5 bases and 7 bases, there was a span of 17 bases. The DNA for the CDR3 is TGTGCCACCAGTGCTACAGGGGGGGCCGGGAATGAGCAGTTCTTC. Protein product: CATSATGGAGNEQFF.

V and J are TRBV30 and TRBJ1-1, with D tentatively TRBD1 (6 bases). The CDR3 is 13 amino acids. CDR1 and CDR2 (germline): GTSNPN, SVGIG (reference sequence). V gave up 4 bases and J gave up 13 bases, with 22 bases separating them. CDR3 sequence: CAWTPGGMMGIFF. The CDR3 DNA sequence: TGTGCCTGGACCCCTGGGGGCATGATGGGAATTTTCTTT.

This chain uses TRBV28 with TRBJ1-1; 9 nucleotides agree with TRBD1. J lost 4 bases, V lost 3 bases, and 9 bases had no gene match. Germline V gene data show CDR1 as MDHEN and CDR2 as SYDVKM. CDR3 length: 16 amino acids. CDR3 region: CASSFAPGQGPTEAFF. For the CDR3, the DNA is TGTGCCAGCAGTTTCGCCCCGGGACAGGGACCCACTGAAGCTTTCTTT.

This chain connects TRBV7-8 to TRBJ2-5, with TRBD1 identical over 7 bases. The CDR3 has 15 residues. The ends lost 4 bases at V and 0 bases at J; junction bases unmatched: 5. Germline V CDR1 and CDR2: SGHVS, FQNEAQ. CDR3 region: CASSSRTGYQETQYF. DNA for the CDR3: TGTGCCAGCAGCTCCAGGACAGGATACCAAGAGACCCAGTACTTC.